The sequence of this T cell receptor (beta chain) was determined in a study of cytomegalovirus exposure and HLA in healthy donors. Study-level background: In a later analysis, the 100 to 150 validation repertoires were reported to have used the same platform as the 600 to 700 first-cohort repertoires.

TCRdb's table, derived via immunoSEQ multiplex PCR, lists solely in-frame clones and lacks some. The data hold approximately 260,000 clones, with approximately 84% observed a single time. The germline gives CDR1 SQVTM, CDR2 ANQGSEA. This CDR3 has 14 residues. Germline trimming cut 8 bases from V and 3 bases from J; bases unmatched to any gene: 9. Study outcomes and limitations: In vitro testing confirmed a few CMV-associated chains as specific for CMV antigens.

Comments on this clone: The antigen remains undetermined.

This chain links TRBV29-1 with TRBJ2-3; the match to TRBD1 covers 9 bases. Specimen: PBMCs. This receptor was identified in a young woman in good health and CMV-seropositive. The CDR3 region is CSIYGTGQTDTQYF. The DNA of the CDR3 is TGCAGCATATACGGGACAGGGCAGACAGATACGCAGTATTTT.